This T cell receptor beta chain was recorded in a study of regulatory T cells in long-lasting Graves disease. On this clonotype itself: Antigen unknown.

Time point here: persistent/refractory GD, antithyroid drugs over 5 years with positive TRAb. PBMC-extracted RNA yielded the TCR library. Trimming shortened V by 3 bases and J by 2 bases, and 10 bases separated the two germline ends. Germline V lookup: CDR1 DFQATT, CDR2 SNEGSKA (reference sequence). The length of the CDR3 is 14 residues. CDR3 regions were amplified by Arm-PCR using iRepertoire HTBI primers to build TCR beta libraries. TCRdb itself ran the multiplex PCR reads through MiXCR, one entry per CDR3 protein. In the table there are fewer than 550,000 distinct CDR3 sequences, about 22% of which are singletons. Overall study findings and caveats: Lower TCR diversity characterized persistent Graves' patients relative to newly diagnosed patients.

The sequenced sample was peripheral blood mononuclear cells (PBMCs), obtained when the disease was refractory, from a patient treated with antithyroid drugs. The chain has TRBV20-1 and TRBJ2-2; D is undetermined. The receptor's source is a female donor with Graves disease. The CDR3 sequence: CSARAVANTGELFF. The CDR3 nucleotides read TGCAGTGCTAGGGCAGTAGCTAACACCGGGGAGCTGTTTTTT.